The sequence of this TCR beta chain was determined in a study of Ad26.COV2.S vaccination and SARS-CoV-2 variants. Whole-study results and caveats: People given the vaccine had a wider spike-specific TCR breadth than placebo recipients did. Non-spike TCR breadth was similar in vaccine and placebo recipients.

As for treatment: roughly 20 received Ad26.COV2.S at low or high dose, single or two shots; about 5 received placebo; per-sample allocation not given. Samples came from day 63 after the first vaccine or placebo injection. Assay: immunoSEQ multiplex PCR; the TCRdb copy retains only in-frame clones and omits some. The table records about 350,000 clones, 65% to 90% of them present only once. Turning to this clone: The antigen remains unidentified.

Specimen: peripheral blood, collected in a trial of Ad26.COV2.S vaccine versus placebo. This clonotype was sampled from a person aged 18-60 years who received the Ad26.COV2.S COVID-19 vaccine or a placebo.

The CDR3 reads CASRRQTGGGEKLFF. The CDR3 nucleotides are TGTGCCAGCAGGAGACAGACAGGGGGCGGTGAAAAACTGTTTTTT. This chain uses TRBV27 with TRBJ1-4, with TRBD1 matching over 10 bases. Trimming at V came to 6 bases and at J to 7 bases, leaving 8 bases not matched to a gene. Germline loops: CDR1 MNHEY, CDR2 SMNVEV (reference sequence). This CDR3 region has 15 residues.